Each of the 5 T cell receptor beta chains below was sequenced from the same sample in a study of T cells after yellow fever vaccination. TCRdb fed the 5' RACE reads into MiXCR, producing one record per CDR3 protein. This sample has some 560,000 distinct CDR3 sequences, with over 15% found just once. This specimen consisted of PBMCs, obtained 15 days after the yellow fever booster vaccination. The receptors were gathered from a man aged 30-40 years who received the YFV17D yellow fever vaccine.

This clonotype was seen a handful of times. This rearrangement joins TRBV28 to TRBJ2-7; D is unclear. V shed 7 bases and J shed 0 bases, with 13 bases lying between them. The CDR3 runs 14 residues. Germline lookup yields CDR1 MDHEN and CDR2 SYDVKM. The CDR3 nucleotides read TGTGCCAGCAAAACAGCGACCAACTCCTACGAGCAGTACTTC. Its translation is CASKTATNSYEQYF.

This clonotype has more than one count but fewer than ten. V and J are TRBV12-3 or TRBV12-4 and TRBJ1-4; D is unclear. CDR3 length: 12 residues. Trimming took off 10 bases at V and 7 bases at J, with 13 bases between the two ends. The CDR3 loop reads CAICPFSEKLFF. The CDR3 bases are TGTGCCATCTGCCCTTTTAGTGAAAAACTGTTTTTT.

This chain joins TRBV20-1 and TRBJ2-2; TRBD2 might be the D (6 bases). This CDR3 has 12 residues. V lost 6 bases to trimming and J lost 6 bases, with 11 bases between them. Germline values: CDR1 DFQATT, CDR2 SNEGSKA (reference sequence). This CDR3 is CSARPGAGELFF. The DNA of the CDR3 is TGCAGTGCGAGGCCGGGAGCCGGGGAGCTGTTTTTT.

The CDR3 region is CASRTVGYEQFF. CDR3 DNA sequence: TGTGCCAGCAGGACTGTGGGGTATGAGCAGTTCTTC. The V call is TRBV28, the J call TRBJ2-1, with D unclear. The CDR3 loop spans 12 amino acids. V lost 6 bases and J 8 bases, leaving 11 bases between the germline ends. From germline, CDR1 is MDHEN and CDR2 SYDVKM.

Remarks on this clonotype: Germline and junction disagree at one end, which may indicate a read error. The gene calls are TRBV29-1 and TRBJ2-4; TRBD2 agrees at 8 bases. The germline CDR1 and CDR2 sequences are SQVTM and ANQGSEA. The CDR3 extends over 14 amino acids. The CDR3: CSVEAGRAKNVQYF. In DNA, the CDR3 is TGCAGCGTTGAGGCCGGGAGGGCCAAAAACGTTCAGTACTTC.